The present T cell receptor beta chain was sequenced within a study of T cell responses to AZD1222 COVID-19 vaccine. Study-level results: The study found vaccine-associated CD4 TCRs spanning spike, dominant at 160-218 and 743-854. Increased Spike-specific TCR breadth and depth were observed after two AZD1222 doses. Seropositivity was recorded at baseline in only a handful of AZD1222 recipients. Clonal diversity may have been underestimated in mostly white British donors.

Per the germline V gene, CDR1 is MNHNY and CDR2 is SVGAGI (reference sequence). J gave up 0 bases and V 6 bases, and 19 bases lay outside the gene matches. The CDR3 contains 20 residues. With respect to this clone: Its matching antigen is unknown.

Here immunoSEQ multiplex PCR was the method, and the copy in TCRdb shows in-frame clones only, minus some. The sample records about 120,000 clones, 85% to 90% being singletons. V is TRBV6-6 and J is TRBJ1-4, with 7 nucleotides matching TRBD1. The sample was peripheral blood, taken on day 0 of AZD1222 vaccination. This receptor was taken from an adult in good health. CDR3 amino acids: CASSRLIPGTAGATNEKLFF. As DNA, the CDR3 is TGTGCCAGCAGCCGCCTGATACCCGGGACAGCGGGAGCAACTAATGAAAAACTGTTTTTT.